This TCR beta chain was observed in a study of CD4 T cells in relation to SARS-CoV-2 and coronaviruses. Looking at the study overall: PBMCs were cultured with antigen for roughly 10 days before TCR beta sequencing. Controls used an HIV-1 Nef peptide pool or no peptide.

In its sample, this clone was seen a few times. Its antigen is not known. Libraries were prepared by immunoSEQ multiplex PCR; TCRdb keeps only in-frame clonotypes and omits some of them. The sample yields some 17,000 clones, 70% to 75% seen once. The germline gives CDR1 SGHAT, CDR2 FQNNGV. The CDR3 totals 11 residues. Trimming stripped 5 bases from V and 5 bases from J, with 7 bases between. Before the COVID-19 pandemic, during about 2011-2019, CD4+ T cells were taken from unexposed donors. Isolation of CD4+ T cells took place after roughly nine days in culture. Cultures held two million PBMCs per well with around 10 IU/ml IL-2.

This sequence originates from a human donor in good health. Sequenced material: CD4+ T cells from PBMCs, cultured in vitro. V and J are TRBV11-2 and TRBJ2-7; D remains unclear. This CDR3 reads CASSPLNEQYF. For the CDR3, the DNA is TGTGCCAGCAGCCCCCTCAACGAGCAGTACTTC.